The clone carrying this T cell receptor (beta chain) was counted ten times or more. This entry belongs to a study of tumor-infiltrating lymphocytes in primary liver carcinoma. Study in general: Tumors measured roughly 4 to 10 cm and were stage T1-T3 N0M0.

Starting from 450 to 500 ng of total RNA, TCR beta cDNA was produced with a primer in the constant region. Nested multiplex PCR, run for three rounds with slightly modified ARM-PCR, yielded TCR beta libraries. TCRdb independently ran MiXCR on the multiplex PCR reads; one entry per CDR3 protein. Among some 200,000 distinct CDR3 sequences listed, about 61% were seen once. The researchers obtained blood RNA from unsorted whole blood and also extracted germline DNA. The sequenced material came from peripheral blood. This clonotype was obtained from a woman aged 55-69 years with primary liver carcinoma and hepatitis B virus infection.

Here the CDR3 DNA reads TGTGCCAGCATTCGACAGGCCGGGGAGCTGTTTTTT. Residues: CASIRQAGELFF. This chain links TRBV12-3 or TRBV12-4 with TRBJ2-2; perhaps TRBD1 as D (6 bases). The CDR3 has 12 amino acids. Trimming took off 7 bases at V and 6 bases at J, with 9 bases between the two ends.